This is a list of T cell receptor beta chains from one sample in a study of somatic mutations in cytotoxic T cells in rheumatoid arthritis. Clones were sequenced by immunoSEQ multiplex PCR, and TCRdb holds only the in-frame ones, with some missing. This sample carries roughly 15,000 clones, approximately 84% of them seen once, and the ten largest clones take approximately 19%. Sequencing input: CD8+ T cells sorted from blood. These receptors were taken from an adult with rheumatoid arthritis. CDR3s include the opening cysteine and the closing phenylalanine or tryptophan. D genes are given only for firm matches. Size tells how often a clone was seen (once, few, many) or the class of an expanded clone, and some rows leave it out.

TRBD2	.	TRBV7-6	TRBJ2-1	CASSSGGSGNEQFF	TGTGCCAGCTCTAGCGGGGGTAGCGGCAATGAGCAGTTCTTC
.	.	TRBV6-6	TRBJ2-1	CASSKAGSSYNEQFF	TGTGCCAGCAGTAAGGCGGGGAGCTCCTACAATGAGCAGTTCTTC
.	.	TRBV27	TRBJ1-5	CASSSGYNQPQHF	TGTGCCAGCAGTTCAGGGTATAATCAGCCCCAGCATTTT
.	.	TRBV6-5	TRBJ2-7	CASRFKAAYEQYF	TGTGCCAGCAGATTTAAGGCAGCCTACGAGCAGTACTTC
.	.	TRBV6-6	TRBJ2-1	CASSPLAPSSYNEQFF	TGTGCCAGCAGCCCGCTAGCGCCGAGCTCCTACAATGAGCAGTTCTTC
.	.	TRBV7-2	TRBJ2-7	CASSPLGGRAEQYF	TGTGCCAGCAGCCCCCTCGGGGGTCGGGCCGAGCAGTACTTC
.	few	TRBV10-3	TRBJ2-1	CAITGASDEQFF	TGTGCCATCACAGGAGCCTCGGATGAGCAGTTCTTC
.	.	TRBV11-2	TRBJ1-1	CASSLDLASNTEAFF	TGTGCCAGCAGCTTAGATTTGGCCTCGAACACTGAAGCTTTCTTT
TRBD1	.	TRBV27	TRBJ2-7	CASMPGQGTYEQYF	TGTGCCAGCATGCCGGGACAGGGTACCTACGAGCAGTACTTC
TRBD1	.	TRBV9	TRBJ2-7	CASSDPRDRGGNEQYF	TGTGCCAGCAGCGACCCCCGGGACAGGGGTGGCAACGAGCAGTACTTC
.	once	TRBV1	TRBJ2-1	CTSSQDRNEQFF	TGCACCAGCAGCCAAGATCGCAATGAGCAGTTCTTC
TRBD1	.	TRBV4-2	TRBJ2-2	CASSPRTGGTTGELFF	TGTGCCAGCAGCCCGCGGACAGGGGGCACCACCGGGGAGCTGTTTTTT
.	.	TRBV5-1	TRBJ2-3	CASSLGEGGSTDTQYF	TGCGCCAGCAGCTTGGGAGAGGGGGGAAGCACAGATACGCAGTATTTT
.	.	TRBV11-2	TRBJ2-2	CASSGVETGELFF	TGTGCCAGCAGCGGAGTCGAGACCGGGGAGCTGTTTTTT
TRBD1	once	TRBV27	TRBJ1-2	CASRPGQGLPFYTF	TGTGCCAGCAGGCCGGGACAGGGACTTCCCTTCTACACCTTC
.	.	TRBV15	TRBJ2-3	CATSRESGSGTDTQYF	TGTGCCACCAGCAGAGAGTCAGGTAGCGGTACAGATACGCAGTATTTT
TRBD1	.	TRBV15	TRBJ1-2	CATSRQGANYGYTF	TGTGCCACCAGCAGACAGGGGGCGAACTATGGCTACACCTTC
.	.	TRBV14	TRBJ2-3	CASSQDSDSDTQYF	TGTGCCAGCAGCCAAGACTCCGACTCAGATACGCAGTATTTT
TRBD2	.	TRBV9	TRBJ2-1	CASSVAIGGSNEQFF	TGTGCCAGCAGCGTAGCTATCGGCGGGAGCAATGAGCAGTTCTTC
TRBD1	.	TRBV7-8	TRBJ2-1	CASSLETGTGIYNEQFF	TGTGCCAGCAGCTTGGAGACCGGGACAGGGATCTACAATGAGCAGTTCTTC
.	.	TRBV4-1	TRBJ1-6	CASSQARAPSYNSPLHF	TGCGCCAGCAGCCAAGCCAGGGCACCCTCCTATAATTCACCCCTCCACTTT
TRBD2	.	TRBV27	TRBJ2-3	CASSFGLAGGTDTQYF	TGTGCCAGCAGTTTCGGACTAGCGGGGGGAACAGATACGCAGTATTTT
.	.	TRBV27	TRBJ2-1	CASSLGDSTYNEQFF	TGTGCCAGCAGTTTGGGTGACAGTACCTACAATGAGCAGTTCTTC
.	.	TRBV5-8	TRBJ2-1	CASSYSQNSLYNEQFF	TGTGCCAGCAGCTACAGTCAAAACTCCCTCTACAATGAGCAGTTCTTC
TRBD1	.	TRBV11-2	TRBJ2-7	CASSLQGQGGLFYEQYF	TGTGCCAGCAGCTTACAGGGACAGGGCGGACTCTTCTACGAGCAGTACTTC
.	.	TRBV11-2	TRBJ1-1	CASSFGQNTEAFF	TGTGCCAGCAGCTTTGGACAGAACACTGAAGCTTTCTTT
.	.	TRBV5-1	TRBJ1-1	CASSLERGRTNTEAFF	TGCGCCAGCAGCTTGGAACGGGGACGGACGAACACTGAAGCTTTCTTT
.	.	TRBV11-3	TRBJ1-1	CASSSGNTEAFF	TGTGCCAGCAGCTCGGGGAACACTGAAGCTTTCTTT
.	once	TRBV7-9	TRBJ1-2	CASSPGARSLYGYTF	TGTGCCAGCAGCCCAGGGGCTCGGTCGCTCTATGGCTACACCTTC
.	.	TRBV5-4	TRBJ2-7	CASSLEASLYEQYF	TGTGCCAGCAGCTTGGAAGCCTCCCTCTACGAGCAGTACTTC
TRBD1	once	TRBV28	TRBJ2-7	CASRMDRVYVEQYF	TGTGCCAGCAGGATGGACAGGGTCTACGTTGAGCAGTACTTC
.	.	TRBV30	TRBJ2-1	CAWSLTLNEQFF	TGTGCCTGGAGTCTGACATTGAATGAGCAGTTCTTC
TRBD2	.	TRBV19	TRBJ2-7	CASTRTSESYEQYF	TGTGCCAGTACAAGGACTAGCGAATCCTACGAGCAGTACTTC
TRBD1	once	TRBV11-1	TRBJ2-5	CASSQIPDRGQETQYF	TGTGCCAGCAGCCAGATCCCGGACAGGGGTCAAGAGACCCAGTACTTC
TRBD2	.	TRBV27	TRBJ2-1	CASRPGGLAGKGEQFF	TGTGCCAGCAGGCCAGGGGGACTAGCGGGAAAGGGTGAGCAGTTCTTC
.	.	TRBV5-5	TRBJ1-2	CASSFWAGKYGYTF	TGTGCCAGCAGCTTTTGGGCAGGGAAGTATGGCTACACCTTC
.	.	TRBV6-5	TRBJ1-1	CASSYSSFGTEAFF	TGTGCCAGCAGTTACTCAAGTTTTGGCACTGAAGCTTTCTTT
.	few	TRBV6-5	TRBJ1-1	CASSFGIEAFF	TGTGCCAGCAGCTTCGGAATTGAAGCTTTCTTT
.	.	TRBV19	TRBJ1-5	CASSMGNQPQHF	TGTGCCAGTAGTATGGGCAATCAGCCCCAGCATTTT
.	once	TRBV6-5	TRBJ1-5	CASRSGSNQPQHF	TGTGCCAGCCGGTCTGGGAGCAATCAGCCCCAGCATTTT
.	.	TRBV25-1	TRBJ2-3	CASMEGGAHTQYF	TGTGCCAGCATGGAGGGGGGGGCGCATACGCAGTATTTT